This paragraph covers one T cell receptor beta chain sequence. The authors' processing: Amplification with reference gene primers provided the estimates of nucleated cell counts. Only in-frame clones appear in the TCRdb table, and some are missing; sequencing was by immunoSEQ multiplex PCR. The V and J calls and clone size come from that table; D and trimming were worked out from the DNA. This repertoire shows 16,000 or so clones, approximately 86% found once; its top ten account for around 14%. The CDR3 is 16 residues long. This sample is part of a study of blood T cell repertoires in COVID-19. Across the whole study: Acute and convalescent COVID-19 samples came from the United States, Italy and Spain. PBMCs, B-cell-depleted T cells, or T cells were the source of the cDNA or gDNA that made up the material.

Input material: peripheral blood. This TCR was sampled from a human donor in a cohort sampled during active COVID-19. The chain is built from TRBV21-1 and TRBJ1-6; the table assigns TRBD1, which was not confirmed against the DNA. TRBV21-1 is a documented pseudogene. The CDR3 reads CASSRPTGGQSSPLHF. For the CDR3, the DNA is TGTGCCAGCAGCCGCCCGACAGGGGGCCAGAGTTCACCCCTCCACTTT.